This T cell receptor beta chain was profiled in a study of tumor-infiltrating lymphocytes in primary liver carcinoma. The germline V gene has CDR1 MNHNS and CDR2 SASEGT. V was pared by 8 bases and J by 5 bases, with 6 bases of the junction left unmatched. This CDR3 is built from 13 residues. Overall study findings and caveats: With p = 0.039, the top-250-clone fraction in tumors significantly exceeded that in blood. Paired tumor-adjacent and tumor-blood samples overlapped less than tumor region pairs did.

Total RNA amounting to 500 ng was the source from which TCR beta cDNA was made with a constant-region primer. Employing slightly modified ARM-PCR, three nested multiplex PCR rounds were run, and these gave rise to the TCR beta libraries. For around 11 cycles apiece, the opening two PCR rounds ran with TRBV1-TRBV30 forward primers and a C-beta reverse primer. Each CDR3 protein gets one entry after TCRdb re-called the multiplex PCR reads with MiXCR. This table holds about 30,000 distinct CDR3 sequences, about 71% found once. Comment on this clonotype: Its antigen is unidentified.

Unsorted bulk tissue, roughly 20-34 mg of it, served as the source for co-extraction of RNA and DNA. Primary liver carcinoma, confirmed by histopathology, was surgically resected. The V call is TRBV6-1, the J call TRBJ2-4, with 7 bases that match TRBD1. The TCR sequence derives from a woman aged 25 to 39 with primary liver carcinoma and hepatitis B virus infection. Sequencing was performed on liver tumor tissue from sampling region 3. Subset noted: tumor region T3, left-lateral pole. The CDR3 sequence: CASLTGCENIQYF. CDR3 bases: TGTGCCAGCCTGACAGGGTGTGAAAACATTCAGTACTTC.